This passage covers 15 T cell receptor beta chains from one sample sequenced in a study of identifying expanded T cells in peripheral blood. Clones were sequenced by immunoSEQ multiplex PCR, and TCRdb holds only the in-frame ones, with some missing. The sample holds under 100,000 clones, about 88% seen once. Sequenced input: blood. These receptor sequences come from a person between 18 and 69 years old in good health.

V is TRBV27 and J is TRBJ1-4; the D gene is possibly TRBD1 (5 bases). Germline assignment: CDR1 MNHEY and CDR2 SMNVEV (reference sequence). V was cut by 3 bases and J by 5 bases, with 10 bases left in between. CDR3 size: 14 residues. In DNA form, the CDR3 reads TGTGCCAGCAGTTTCAACAGGCTCAATGAAAAACTGTTTTTT. This gives the protein CASSFNRLNEKLFF.

The V call is TRBV7-9, the J call TRBJ1-6; D gene ambiguous. There are 13 residues in the CDR3. Germline lookup yields CDR1 SEHNR and CDR2 FQNEAQ (reference sequence). V lost 2 bases to trimming and J lost 10 bases, with 9 bases between them. This CDR3 reads CASSLPLASPLHF. As DNA, the CDR3 is TGTGCCAGCAGCTTACCCCTCGCATCACCCCTCCACTTT.

The CDR3 DNA sequence: TGTGCCTGGAAACGGTTTACTGAAGCTTTCTTT. This codes for CAWKRFTEAFF. This rearrangement joins TRBV30 to TRBJ1-1; unclear D gene. This CDR3 has 11 amino acids. The V gene lost 4 bases and the J gene lost 5 bases, with 8 bases spanning the gap. Looked up from germline, CDR1 is GTSNPN and CDR2 is SVGIG (reference sequence).

CDR3 nucleotides: TGTGCCAGCAGTGACTCGAGATCTGGGGCCAACGTCCTGACTTTC. This encodes CASSDSRSGANVLTF. The chain is built from TRBV6-4 and TRBJ2-6; D unclear. The CDR3 contains 15 residues. CDR1 MRHNA and CDR2 SNTAGT come from the germline V gene. The germline V and J ends were trimmed by 0 bases and 1 base, with 4 bases remaining between them.

The chain combines TRBV4-3 with TRBJ2-1; maybe TRBD1 (5 bases). V lost 1 base and J lost 0, with 13 bases in between. The CDR3 is 17 amino acids. Per germline, CDR1 LGHNA and CDR2 YSLEER. The CDR3 DNA reads TGCGCCAGCAGCCAAGGATGGACACTAAGCTCCTACAATGAGCAGTTCTTC. It specifies CASSQGWTLSSYNEQFF.

The gene calls are TRBV4-1 and TRBJ1-2, with 7 bases lining up with TRBD1. Germline CDR1 reads MGHRA; CDR2 reads YSYEKL. Trimming took 0 bases from V and 4 from J; bases not matched to a gene: 8. This CDR3 is built from 16 residues. This chain's CDR3 is CASSQDQGGGSYGYTF. The CDR3, as DNA: TGCGCCAGCAGCCAAGACCAGGGGGGCGGGAGCTATGGCTACACCTTC.

This clone is a singleton in its sample. This chain joins TRBV6-5 and TRBJ2-7; TRBD2 agrees at 7 bases. This CDR3 region has 16 residues. J was trimmed by 0 bases and V by 0 bases; bases with no gene match: 5. Germline CDR1 and CDR2: MNHEY and SVGAGI. The CDR3, as DNA: TGTGCCAGCAGTTACTCGAGGCGGGGGATCTCCTACGAGCAGTACTTC. Amino acid sequence: CASSYSRRGISYEQYF.

The chain carries TRBV27 and TRBJ2-7; 8 bases agree with TRBD1. CDR3 size: 15 residues. After removal of 3 bases from V and 0 bases from J, the junction contained 4 bases not matched to a gene. Germline V lookup: CDR1 MNHEY, CDR2 SMNVEV (reference sequence). The CDR3 DNA sequence: TGTGCCAGCAGTTTGTCCGGACAGGGCTCCTACGAGCAGTACTTC. Protein product: CASSLSGQGSYEQYF.

The chain carries TRBV7-8 and TRBJ2-1; no firm D call. CDR1 SGHVS and CDR2 FQNEAQ come from the germline V gene. There are 11 residues in the CDR3. Deletions cut 2 bases from V and 8 bases from J, with 4 bases between. CDR3 residues: CASSLLYEQFF. DNA for the CDR3: TGTGCCAGCAGCTTACTCTATGAGCAGTTCTTC.

The genes are TRBV4-1 and TRBJ2-1, with D perhaps TRBD1 or TRBD2 (5 bases each). CDR3 length: 17 amino acids. The V gene's germline CDR1 is MGHRA and CDR2 YSYEKL. Trimming took off 4 bases at V and 8 bases at J, with 24 bases between the two ends. Written as DNA, the CDR3 is TGCGCCAGCAGCCGAGGGTCCCAGCCAAGAATGGGGGATGAGCAGTTCTTC. Its protein is CASSRGSQPRMGDEQFF.

This clone was detected a few times. The chain is built from TRBV7-2 and TRBJ1-2; a weak D match, TRBD1 (5 bases). Trimming pared 5 bases from V and 3 bases from J, leaving 19 bases between. Germline V gene data show CDR1 as SGHTA and CDR2 as FQGNSA. The CDR3 sequence is 16 residues long. CDR3 sequence reads: CASSQRNPGYDYGYTF. As DNA, the CDR3 is TGTGCCAGCAGCCAACGAAATCCAGGGTATGACTATGGCTACACCTTC.

This chain joins TRBV9 and TRBJ2-3, with no clear D. Trimming cost V 0 bases and J 5 bases, with 10 bases left between them. Germline-derived CDR1 and CDR2 are SGDLS and YYNGEE. The CDR3 consists of 14 residues. The CDR3 region has the DNA TGTGCCAGCAGCGTAGCCGGGTCGAAAGATACGCAGTATTTT. Protein sequence: CASSVAGSKDTQYF. The complete variable domain, with remaining parts taken from reference TRBV9 and TRBJ2-3, reads DSGVTQTPKHLITATGQRVTLRCSPRSGDLSVYWYQQSLDQGLQFLIQYYNGEERAKGNILERFSAQQFPDLHSELNLSSLELGDSALYFCASSVAGSKDTQYFGPGTRLTVL.

This sequence joins TRBV10-3 and TRBJ2-5, with D tentatively TRBD1 (5 bases). Germline V CDR1 and CDR2: ENHRY, SYGVKD. Trimming removed 3 bases at V and 5 bases at J, with 7 bases between. The CDR3 runs 12 residues. CDR3 sequence reads: CAISDSGETQYF. The CDR3 nucleotides read TGTGCCATCAGTGATTCAGGGGAGACCCAGTACTTC.

The chain couples TRBV7-9 to TRBJ1-4; no reliable D call. CDR3 length: 15 amino acids. The V and J ends lost 1 base and 5 bases respectively, with 11 bases between them. The germline CDR1 and CDR2 sequences are SEHNR and FQNEAQ (reference sequence). CDR3 sequence reads: CASSLDTSQNEKLFF. CDR3 nucleotide sequence: TGTGCCAGCAGCTTAGATACCTCCCAAAATGAAAAACTGTTTTTT.

For this clone: A junction end diverges from the germline sequence, so it may reflect a read error. The V and J genes are TRBV11-3 and TRBJ2-7; TRBD1 agrees at 9 bases. The V gene's germline CDR1 is SGHNT and CDR2 YENEEA. CDR3 length: 14 amino acids. In DNA, the CDR3 is TGTGCCAGCAGCTGGCGACAGGGGGGATACGGGCAGTACTTC. This encodes CASSWRQGGYGQYF.